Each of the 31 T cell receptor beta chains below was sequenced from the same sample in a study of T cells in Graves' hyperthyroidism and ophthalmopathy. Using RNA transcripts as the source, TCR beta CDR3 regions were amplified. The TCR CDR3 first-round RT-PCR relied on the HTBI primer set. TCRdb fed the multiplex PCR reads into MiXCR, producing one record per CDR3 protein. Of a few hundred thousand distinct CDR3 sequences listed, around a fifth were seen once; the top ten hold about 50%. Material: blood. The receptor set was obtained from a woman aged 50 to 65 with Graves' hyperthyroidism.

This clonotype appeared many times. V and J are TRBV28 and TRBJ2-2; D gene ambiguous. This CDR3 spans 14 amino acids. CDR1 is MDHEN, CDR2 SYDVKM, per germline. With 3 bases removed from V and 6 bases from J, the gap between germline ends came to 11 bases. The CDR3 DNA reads TGTGCCAGCAGTTTGTCCGTCGCCCCCGGGGAGCTGTTTTTT. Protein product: CASSLSVAPGELFF.

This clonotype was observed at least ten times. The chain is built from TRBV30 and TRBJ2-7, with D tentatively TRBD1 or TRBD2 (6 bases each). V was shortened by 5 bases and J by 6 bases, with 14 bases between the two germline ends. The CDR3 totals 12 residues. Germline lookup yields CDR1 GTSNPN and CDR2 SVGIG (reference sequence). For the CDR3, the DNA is TGTGCCTGGCAAGAGGGGGGTCCCGAGCAGTACTTC. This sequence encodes CAWQEGGPEQYF.

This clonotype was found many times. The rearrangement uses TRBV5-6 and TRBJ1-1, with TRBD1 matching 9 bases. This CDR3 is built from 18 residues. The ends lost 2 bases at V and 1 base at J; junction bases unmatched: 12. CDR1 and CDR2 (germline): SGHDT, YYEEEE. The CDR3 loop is CASSFGDRAAFRNTEAFF. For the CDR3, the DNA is TGTGCCAGCAGCTTTGGGGACAGGGCTGCCTTCCGGAACACTGAAGCTTTCTTT.

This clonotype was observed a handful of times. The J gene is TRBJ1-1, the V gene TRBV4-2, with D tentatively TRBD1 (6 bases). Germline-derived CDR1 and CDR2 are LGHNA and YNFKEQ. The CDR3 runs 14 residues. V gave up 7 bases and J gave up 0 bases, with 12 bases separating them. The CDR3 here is CASIGGDMNTEAFF. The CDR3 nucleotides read TGTGCCAGCATTGGAGGGGACATGAACACTGAAGCTTTCTTT.

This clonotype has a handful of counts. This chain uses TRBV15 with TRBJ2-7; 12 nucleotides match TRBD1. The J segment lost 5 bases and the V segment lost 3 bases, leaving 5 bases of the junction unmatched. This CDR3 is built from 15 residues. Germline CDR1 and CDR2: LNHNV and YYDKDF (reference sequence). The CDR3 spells CATSRSGTGGNEQYF. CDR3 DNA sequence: TGTGCCACCAGCAGGTCCGGGACAGGGGGCAACGAGCAGTACTTC.

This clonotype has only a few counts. CDR3 sequence (DNA): TGTGCCAGCAGCGGGGGACAGGGGAGGGAAGAGACCCAGTACTTC. It specifies CASSGGQGREETQYF. The genes are TRBV7-9 and TRBJ2-5; 10 positions agree with TRBD1. V lost 5 bases and J lost 3; bases outside the gene matches: 6. Germline lookup yields CDR1 SEHNR and CDR2 FQNEAQ (reference sequence). This CDR3 contains 15 residues. Complete variable domain (other parts from reference TRBV7-9 and TRBJ2-5): DTGVSQNPRHKITKRGQNVTFRCDPISEHNRLYWYRQTLGQGPEFLTYFQNEAQLEKSRLLSDRFSAERPKGSFSTLEIQRTEQGDSAMYLCASSGGQGREETQYFGPGTRLLVL.

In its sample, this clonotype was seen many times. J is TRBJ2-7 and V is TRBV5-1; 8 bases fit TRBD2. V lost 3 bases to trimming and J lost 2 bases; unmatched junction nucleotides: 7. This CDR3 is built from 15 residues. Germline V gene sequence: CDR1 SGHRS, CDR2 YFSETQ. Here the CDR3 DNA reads TGCGCCAGCAGCTCGGCGTCAGCGGGAGCCTACGAGCAGTACTTC. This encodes CASSSASAGAYEQYF.

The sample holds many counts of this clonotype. The DNA for the CDR3 is TGTGCCAGCAGCTTAGAGACAGGGATGGGGTCCCAAGAGACCCAGTACTTC. This gives the protein CASSLETGMGSQETQYF. This chain links TRBV11-2 with TRBJ2-5; TRBD1 agrees at 7 bases. Trimming cost V 0 bases and J 1 base; bases outside gene matches: 8. This CDR3 is 17 amino acids long. Germline V gene data show CDR1 as SGHAT and CDR2 as FQNNGV.

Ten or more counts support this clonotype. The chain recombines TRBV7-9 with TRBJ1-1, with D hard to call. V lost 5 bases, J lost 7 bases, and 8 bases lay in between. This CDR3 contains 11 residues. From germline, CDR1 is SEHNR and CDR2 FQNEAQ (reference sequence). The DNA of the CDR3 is TGTGCCAGCAGCGAACAGCTTGAAGCTTTCTTT. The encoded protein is CASSEQLEAFF.

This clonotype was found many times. CDR3 DNA sequence: TGTGCCAGCAGCTTAGGTCTGAGGGACAGGGGGCGCGATGCCCCATATAGCAATCAGCCCCAGCATTTT. It yields the protein CASSLGLRDRGRDAPYSNQPQHF. This rearrangement joins TRBV11-2 to TRBJ1-5; the match to TRBD1 covers 12 bases. In germline, CDR1 is SGHAT, CDR2 FQNNGV. V lost 1 base to trimming and J lost 0 bases; unmatched junction nucleotides: 19. The CDR3 covers 23 residues.

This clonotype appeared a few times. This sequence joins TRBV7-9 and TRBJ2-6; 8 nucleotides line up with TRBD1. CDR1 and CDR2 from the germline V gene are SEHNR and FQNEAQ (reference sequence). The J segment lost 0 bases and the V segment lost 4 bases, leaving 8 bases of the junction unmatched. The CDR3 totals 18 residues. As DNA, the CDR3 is TGTGCCAGCAGCTCCCGAAAGACAGGGGTCTCTGGGGCCAACGTCCTGACTTTC. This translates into CASSSRKTGVSGANVLTF.

Here the CDR3 reads CASNRAGVKDTQYF. CDR3 bases: TGTGCCAGCAACCGAGCGGGAGTGAAAGATACGCAGTATTTT. The V call is TRBV11-2, the J call TRBJ2-3, with 8 bases lining up with TRBD2. In germline, CDR1 is SGHAT, CDR2 FQNNGV. The CDR3 loop spans 14 amino acids. The J segment lost 5 bases and the V segment lost 7 bases, leaving 8 bases of the junction unmatched.

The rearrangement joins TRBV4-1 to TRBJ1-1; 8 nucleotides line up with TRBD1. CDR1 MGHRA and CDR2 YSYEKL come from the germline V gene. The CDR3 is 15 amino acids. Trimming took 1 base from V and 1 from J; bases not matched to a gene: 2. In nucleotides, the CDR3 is TGCGCCAGCAGCCAAGGCACAGGGGGGAACACTGAAGCTTTCTTT. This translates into CASSQGTGGNTEAFF.

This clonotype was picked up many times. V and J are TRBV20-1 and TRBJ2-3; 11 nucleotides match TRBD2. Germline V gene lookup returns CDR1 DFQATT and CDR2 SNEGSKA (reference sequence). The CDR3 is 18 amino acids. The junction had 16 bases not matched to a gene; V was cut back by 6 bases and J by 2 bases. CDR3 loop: CSASPGQRLAGSTDTQYF. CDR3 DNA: TGCAGTGCCTCGCCAGGACAGAGACTAGCGGGATCCACAGATACGCAGTATTTT.

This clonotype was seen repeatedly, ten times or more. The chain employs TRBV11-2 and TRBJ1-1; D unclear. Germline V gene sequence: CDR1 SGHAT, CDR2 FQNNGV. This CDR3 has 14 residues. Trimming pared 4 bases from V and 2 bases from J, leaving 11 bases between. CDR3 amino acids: CASSSRVVNTEAFF. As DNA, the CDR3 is TGTGCCAGCAGCTCAAGGGTGGTTAACACTGAAGCTTTCTTT.

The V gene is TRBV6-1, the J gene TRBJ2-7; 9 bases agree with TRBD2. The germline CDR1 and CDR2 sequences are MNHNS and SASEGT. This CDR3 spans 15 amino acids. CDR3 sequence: CVSRLAGSTPYEQYF. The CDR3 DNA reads TGTGTCAGTAGGCTAGCGGGATCTACCCCCTACGAGCAGTACTTC.

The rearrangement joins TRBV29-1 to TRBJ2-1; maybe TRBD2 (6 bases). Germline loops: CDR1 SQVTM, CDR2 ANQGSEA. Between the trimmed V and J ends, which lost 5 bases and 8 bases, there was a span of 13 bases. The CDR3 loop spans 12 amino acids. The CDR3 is CSVPISGHEQFF. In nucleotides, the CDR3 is TGCAGCGTTCCAATTAGCGGACATGAGCAGTTCTTC.

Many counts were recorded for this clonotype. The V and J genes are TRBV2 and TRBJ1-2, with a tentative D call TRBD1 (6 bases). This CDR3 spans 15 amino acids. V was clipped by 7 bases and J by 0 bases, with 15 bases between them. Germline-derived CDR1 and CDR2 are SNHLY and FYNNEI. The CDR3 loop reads CASTPFTGTNYGYTF. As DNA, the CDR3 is TGTGCCAGCACCCCTTTTACAGGGACTAACTATGGCTACACCTTC.

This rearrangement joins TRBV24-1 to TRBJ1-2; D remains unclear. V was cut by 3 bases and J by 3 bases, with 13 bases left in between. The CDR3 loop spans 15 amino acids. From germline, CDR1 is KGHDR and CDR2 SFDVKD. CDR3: CATSDPKGGDYGYTF. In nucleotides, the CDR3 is TGTGCCACCAGTGATCCAAAGGGAGGAGACTATGGCTACACCTTC.

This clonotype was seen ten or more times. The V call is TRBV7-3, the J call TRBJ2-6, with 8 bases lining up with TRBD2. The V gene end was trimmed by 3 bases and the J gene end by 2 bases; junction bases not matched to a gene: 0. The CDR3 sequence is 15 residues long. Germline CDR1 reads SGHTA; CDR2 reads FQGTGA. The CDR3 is CASSFGGAGANVLTF. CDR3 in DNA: TGTGCCAGCAGCTTCGGGGGGGCTGGGGCCAACGTCCTGACTTTC. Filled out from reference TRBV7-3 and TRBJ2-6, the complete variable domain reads GAGVSQTPSNKVTEKGKYVELRCDPISGHTALYWYRQSLGQGPEFLIYFQGTGAADDSGLPNDRFFAVRPEGSVSTLKIQRTERGDSAVYLCASSFGGAGANVLTFGAGSRLTVL.

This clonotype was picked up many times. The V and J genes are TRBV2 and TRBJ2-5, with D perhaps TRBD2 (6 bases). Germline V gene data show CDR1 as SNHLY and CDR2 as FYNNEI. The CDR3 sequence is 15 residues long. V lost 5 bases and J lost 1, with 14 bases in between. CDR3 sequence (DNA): TGTGCCAGCAGTCGACCCCTAGCGACCCAAGAGACCCAGTACTTC. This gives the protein CASSRPLATQETQYF.

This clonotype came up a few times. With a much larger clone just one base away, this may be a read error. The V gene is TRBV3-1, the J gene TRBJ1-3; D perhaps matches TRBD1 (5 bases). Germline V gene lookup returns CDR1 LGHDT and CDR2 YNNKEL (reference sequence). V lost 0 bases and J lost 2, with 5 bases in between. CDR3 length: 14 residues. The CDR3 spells CASSQEGAGNTIYF. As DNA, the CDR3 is TGTGCCAGCAGCCAAGAGGGGGCTGGAAACACCATATATTTT.

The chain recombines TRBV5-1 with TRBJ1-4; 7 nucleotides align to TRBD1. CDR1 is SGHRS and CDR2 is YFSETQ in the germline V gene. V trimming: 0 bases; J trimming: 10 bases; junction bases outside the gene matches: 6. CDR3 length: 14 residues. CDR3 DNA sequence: TGCGCCAGCAGCTTGGGAGGACAGGAGGGAAAACTGTTTTTT. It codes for CASSLGGQEGKLFF.

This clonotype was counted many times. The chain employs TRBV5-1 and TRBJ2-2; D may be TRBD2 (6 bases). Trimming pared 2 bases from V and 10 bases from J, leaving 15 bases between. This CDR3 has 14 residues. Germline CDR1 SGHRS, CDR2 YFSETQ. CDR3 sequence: CASSFGRSGAELFF. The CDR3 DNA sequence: TGCGCCAGCAGCTTTGGGAGGTCTGGCGCGGAGCTGTTTTTT.

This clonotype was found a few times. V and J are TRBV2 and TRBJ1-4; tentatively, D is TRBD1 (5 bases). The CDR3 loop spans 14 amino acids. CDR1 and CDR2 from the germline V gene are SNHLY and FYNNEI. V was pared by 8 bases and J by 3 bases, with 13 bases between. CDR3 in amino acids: CASLRGGANEKLFF. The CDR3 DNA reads TGTGCCAGCCTGCGGGGGGGAGCTAATGAAAAACTGTTTTTT.

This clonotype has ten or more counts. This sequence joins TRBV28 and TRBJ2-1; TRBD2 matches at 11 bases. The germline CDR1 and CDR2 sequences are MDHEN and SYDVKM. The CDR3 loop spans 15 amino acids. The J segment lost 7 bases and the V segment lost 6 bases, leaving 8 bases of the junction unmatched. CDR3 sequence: CASSPGGLAENEQFF. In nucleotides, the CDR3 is TGTGCCAGCAGCCCTGGGGGACTAGCGGAAAATGAGCAGTTCTTC.

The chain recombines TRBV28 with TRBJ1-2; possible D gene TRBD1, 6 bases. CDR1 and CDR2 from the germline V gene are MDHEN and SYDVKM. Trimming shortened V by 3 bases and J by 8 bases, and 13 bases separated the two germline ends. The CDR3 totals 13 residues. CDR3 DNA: TGTGCCAGCAGTTTCCCTCAGGGGAAAGGCTACACCTTC. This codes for CASSFPQGKGYTF.

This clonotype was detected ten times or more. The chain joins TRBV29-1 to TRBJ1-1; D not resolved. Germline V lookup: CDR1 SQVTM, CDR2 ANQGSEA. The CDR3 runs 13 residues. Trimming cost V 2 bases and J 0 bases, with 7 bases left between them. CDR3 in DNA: TGCAGCGTTGAACGGGGTATGAACACTGAAGCTTTCTTT. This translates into CSVERGMNTEAFF.

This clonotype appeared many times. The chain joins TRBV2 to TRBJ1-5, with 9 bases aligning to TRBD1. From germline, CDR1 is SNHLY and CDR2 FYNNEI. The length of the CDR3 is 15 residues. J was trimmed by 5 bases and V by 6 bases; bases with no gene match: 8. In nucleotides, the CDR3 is TGTGCCAGCAGCTCGGACAGGGGAAGCGATCAGCCCCAGCATTTT. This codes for CASSSDRGSDQPQHF.

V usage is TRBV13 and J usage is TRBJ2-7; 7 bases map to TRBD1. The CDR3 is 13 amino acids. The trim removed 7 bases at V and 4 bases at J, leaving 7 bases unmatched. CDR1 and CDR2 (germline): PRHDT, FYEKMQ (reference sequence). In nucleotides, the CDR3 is TGTGCCAGCAAGAGACAGGGTACGTACGAGCAGTACTTC. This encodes CASKRQGTYEQYF.

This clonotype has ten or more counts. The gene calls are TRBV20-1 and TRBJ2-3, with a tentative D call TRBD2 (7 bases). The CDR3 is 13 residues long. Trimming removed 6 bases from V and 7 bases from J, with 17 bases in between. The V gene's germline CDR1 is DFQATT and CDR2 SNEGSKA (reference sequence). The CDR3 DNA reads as TGCAGTGCCGAAGGGGGAGGGCCGTATACGCAGTATTTT. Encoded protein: CSAEGGGPYTQYF.